The 15 T cell receptor beta chains below all came from one sample that was sequenced in a study of cytomegalovirus exposure and HLA in healthy donors. Researchers ran the PCR with 60 Vbeta and 13 Jbeta primers. Measured with immunoSEQ multiplex PCR; TCRdb has only the in-frame clones, and not every one. The sample holds about 130,000 clones, 70% to 80% seen once. What was sequenced was PBMCs. Every receptor here comes from a woman aged 55-69 years in good health and CMV-seropositive.

The chain joins TRBV5-4 to TRBJ1-1, with TRBD1 as a possible D gene (5 bases). Trimming removed 4 bases at V and 5 bases at J, with 18 bases between. This CDR3 has 15 amino acids. Germline V gene data show CDR1 as SGHNT and CDR2 as YYREEE (reference sequence). The CDR3 region is CASSGFGRTGTEAFF. CDR3 coding DNA: TGTGCCAGCAGCGGGTTCGGCAGAACAGGAACTGAAGCTTTCTTT.

The rearrangement links TRBV9 to TRBJ1-3, with TRBD1 as a possible D gene (6 bases). The CDR3 has 15 residues. Germline lookup yields CDR1 SGDLS and CDR2 YYNGEE. With 4 bases removed from V and 8 bases from J, the gap between germline ends came to 19 bases. In DNA form, the CDR3 reads TGTGCCAGCAGCTTCCCCCAGGGGACCGGAGACACCATATATTTT. Translating it yields CASSFPQGTGDTIYF.

J is TRBJ2-7 and V is TRBV27; 10 bases align to TRBD2. V gave up 6 bases and J gave up 3 bases; unmatched junction bases: 11. The CDR3 totals 16 residues. CDR1 and CDR2 (germline): MNHEY, SMNVEV (reference sequence). CDR3: CASSLGAAGGLYEQYF. The DNA for the CDR3 is TGTGCCAGCAGCCTAGGGGCAGCGGGGGGGCTCTACGAGCAGTACTTC.

This clone came up a few times. This chain joins TRBV4-1 and TRBJ1-1; D is possibly TRBD1 (5 bases). Trimming left V 2 bases short and J 1 base short, with 11 bases between. The germline V gene has CDR1 MGHRA and CDR2 YSYEKL. The CDR3 spans 15 residues. The CDR3 bases are TGCGCCAGCAGCCAAACAGGCACGGCGAACACTGAAGCTTTCTTT. Its translation: CASSQTGTANTEAFF.

The chain uses TRBV19 and TRBJ1-1; maybe TRBD1 (6 bases). The CDR3 contains 14 residues. CDR1 LNHDA and CDR2 SQIVND come from the germline V gene (reference sequence). The V end lost 5 bases, the J end lost 1 base, and 11 bases lay between the germline ends. In DNA, the CDR3 is TGTGCCAGTAGTCCCCTACAGGGGAACACTGAAGCTTTCTTT. It specifies CASSPLQGNTEAFF.

The chain links TRBV7-9 to TRBJ2-4, with TRBD1 identical over 7 bases. Germline V gene lookup returns CDR1 SEHNR and CDR2 FQNEAQ (reference sequence). The CDR3 length is 17 residues. With 1 base clipped from V and 0 bases from J, the junction kept 6 bases outside the gene matches. This chain's CDR3 is CASSLGGGGLAKNIQYF. As DNA, the CDR3 is TGTGCCAGCAGCTTAGGAGGGGGCGGACTAGCCAAAAACATTCAGTACTTC.

J is TRBJ1-1 and V is TRBV6-6; 9 nucleotides align to TRBD1. Germline V gene data show CDR1 as MNHNY and CDR2 as SVGAGI (reference sequence). The CDR3 has 15 residues. The V and J ends lost 5 bases and 4 bases, in that order; junction bases with no gene match: 8. CDR3 DNA: TGTGCCAGCAGTAAGGGACAGGGAGGGGTCACTGAAGCTTTCTTT. This encodes CASSKGQGGVTEAFF.

The rearrangement joins TRBV6-6 to TRBJ1-2; 8 bases are a match to TRBD1. The ends lost 6 bases at V and 4 bases at J; junction bases unmatched: 7. CDR1 is MNHNY and CDR2 is SVGAGI in the germline V gene (reference sequence). The CDR3 is made up of 14 amino acids. The CDR3 protein is CASSPWDRSYGYTF. As DNA, the CDR3 is TGTGCCAGCAGCCCTTGGGACAGGAGCTATGGCTACACCTTC.

The chain combines TRBV7-3 with TRBJ2-3, with D maybe TRBD2 (5 bases). Germline V CDR1 and CDR2: SGHTA, FQGTGA. With 1 base removed from V and 4 bases from J, the gap between germline ends came to 12 bases. This CDR3 has 15 amino acids. CDR3 bases: TGTGCCAGCAGCTTAAGACCTAGCCCGCCAGATACGCAGTATTTT. Translation: CASSLRPSPPDTQYF. Using reference TRBV7-3 and TRBJ2-3 for the parts outside the CDR3, the full variable domain is GAGVSQTPSNKVTEKGKYVELRCDPISGHTALYWYRQSLGQGPEFLIYFQGTGAADDSGLPNDRFFAVRPEGSVSTLKIQRTERGDSAVYLCASSLRPSPPDTQYFGPGTRLTVL.

V is TRBV29-1 and J is TRBJ2-7; 9 bases align to TRBD1. This CDR3 is built from 13 residues. V lost 6 bases and J lost 5; bases outside the gene matches: 8. Germline CDR1 reads SQVTM; CDR2 reads ANQGSEA. CDR3 DNA sequence: TGCAGCGTGGCCCGGGACAGGGACCACGAGCAGTACTTC. Protein product: CSVARDRDHEQYF.

The genes are TRBV12-1 and TRBJ1-5. TRBV12-1 is recorded as a pseudogene. This CDR3 region has 16 residues. In DNA, the CDR3 is TGTGCCAGCAGTCCGGACCAGGCGGGGAGCAATCAGCCCCAGCATTTT. Protein sequence: CASSPDQAGSNQPQHF.

The rearrangement joins TRBV5-4 to TRBJ2-7, with 7 bases identical to TRBD1. The CDR3 covers 14 residues. V gave up 4 bases and J gave up 2 bases; unmatched junction bases: 6. In germline, CDR1 is SGHNT, CDR2 YYREEE (reference sequence). The CDR3 reads CASSPNRGPYEQYF. The CDR3 DNA is TGTGCCAGCAGCCCCAACAGGGGTCCCTACGAGCAGTACTTC.

The CDR3 DNA reads TGTGCCAGCAGTGGACAGGGGATGGGGGAGCAGTACTTC. Translation gives CASSGQGMGEQYF. V usage is TRBV2 and J usage is TRBJ2-7; 8 nucleotides line up with TRBD1. With V trimmed by 4 bases and J by 7 bases, 6 bases remained unmatched. CDR1 is SNHLY and CDR2 is FYNNEI in the germline V gene. The CDR3 has 13 amino acids. Combining the CDR3 with reference TRBV2 and TRBJ2-7 gives the whole variable domain EPEVTQTPSHQVTQMGQEVILRCVPISNHLYFYWYRQILGQKVEFLVSFYNNEISEKSEIFDDQFSVERPDGSNFTLKIRSTKLEDSAMYFCASSGQGMGEQYFGPGTRLTVT.

This chain links TRBV19 with TRBJ1-1; a possible D gene is TRBD1 (5 bases). Trimming cost V 6 bases and J 1 base, with 12 bases left between them. Germline values: CDR1 LNHDA, CDR2 SQIVND (reference sequence). The CDR3 has 14 residues. CDR3 in DNA: TGTGCCAGTAGCGCGAGGCAGGGGAACACTGAAGCTTTCTTT. Residues: CASSARQGNTEAFF.

V and J are TRBV2 and TRBJ1-5, with D possibly TRBD1 on 5 matching bases. The CDR3 is 13 amino acids. Germline V gene data show CDR1 as SNHLY and CDR2 as FYNNEI. Trimming cost V 6 bases and J 8 bases, with 14 bases left between them. The CDR3 sequence: CASRTGRVEPQHF. In DNA, the CDR3 is TGTGCCAGCAGAACGGGCAGGGTAGAGCCCCAGCATTTT.